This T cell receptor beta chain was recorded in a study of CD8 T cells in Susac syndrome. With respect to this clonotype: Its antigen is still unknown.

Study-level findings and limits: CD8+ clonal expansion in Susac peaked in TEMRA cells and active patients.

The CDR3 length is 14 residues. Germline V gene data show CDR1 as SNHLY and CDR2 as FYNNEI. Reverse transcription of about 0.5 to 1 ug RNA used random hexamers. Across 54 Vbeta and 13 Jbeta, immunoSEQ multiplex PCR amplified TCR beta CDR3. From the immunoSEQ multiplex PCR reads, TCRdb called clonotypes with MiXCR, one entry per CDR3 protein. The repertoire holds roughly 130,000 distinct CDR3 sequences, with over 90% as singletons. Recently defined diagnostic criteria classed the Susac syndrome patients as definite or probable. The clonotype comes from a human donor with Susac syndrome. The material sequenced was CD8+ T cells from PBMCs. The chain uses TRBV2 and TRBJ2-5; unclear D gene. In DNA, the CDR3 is TGTGCAAGCCACCAGGATGGAGTCCAAGAGACCCAGTACTTC. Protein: CASHQDGVQETQYF.